The count of the clone carrying this TCR beta chain is one. Drawing of peripheral blood yielded ten milliliters from each donor. This CDR3 contains 13 residues. The V gene's germline CDR1 is SEHNR and CDR2 FQNEAQ (reference sequence). The V gene lost 5 bases and the J gene lost 3 bases, with 10 bases spanning the gap. This sample stems from a study of blood T cells in healthy people across ages. A second PCR, run for about 6 to 12 cycles, used a sample-barcoded 5' primer plus a J-beta primer mix. The template-switch adaptor was a 5' adaptor with 12 random nucleotides. It tagged each cDNA molecule. MiXCR was run by TCRdb on the 5' RACE reads, yielding one entry per CDR3 protein. The sample lists 800,000 to 1,300,000 distinct CDR3 sequences, approximately 25% occurring once. These records were also assigned to another study, of T cells of mothers and their children. That paper adds: There were over 8.5 million TCR beta CDR3 reads from each mother and a few million from each child. Related pairs of mothers and children showed slightly higher, non-significant overlap versus unrelated pairs.

The V gene is TRBV7-9, the J gene TRBJ1-1; D is ambiguous. The sample taken for sequencing was blood. The origin of this receptor is a girl aged 2 to 10 in good health. The CDR3 reads CASSLTTDTEAFF. CDR3 bases: TGTGCCAGCAGCCTGACAACGGACACTGAAGCTTTCTTT.